These 14 T cell receptor beta chains originate from one sample sequenced in a study of blood T cell repertoires in COVID-19. Only in-frame clones appear in the TCRdb table, and some are missing; sequencing was by immunoSEQ multiplex PCR. The sample records 200,000 to 300,000 clones, 85% to 90% being singletons. The sequenced material came from peripheral blood. All receptors derive from a woman between 35 and 50 years old with acute or convalescent COVID-19.

This chain connects TRBV6-5 to TRBJ1-1, with 7 nucleotides matching TRBD1. CDR1 is MNHEY, CDR2 SVGAGI, per germline. The V and J ends lost 4 bases and 5 bases, in that order; junction bases with no gene match: 13. The CDR3 runs to 16 residues. In DNA form, the CDR3 reads TGTGCCAGCAGTTCCCGTCGGACAGGCGCACGGACTGAAGCTTTCTTT. It specifies CASSSRRTGARTEAFF.

This chain uses TRBV27 with TRBJ1-3; D not certain. Germline CDR1 is MNHEY and CDR2 is SMNVEV (reference sequence). This CDR3 has 15 residues. V was pared by 0 bases and J by 0 bases, with 6 bases between. The CDR3 reads CASSLSAVSGNTIYF. Here the CDR3 DNA reads TGTGCCAGCAGTTTATCGGCAGTCTCTGGAAACACCATATATTTT.

This clone was counted a single time. This chain connects TRBV19 to TRBJ1-1, with D perhaps TRBD1 (6 bases). V gave up 6 bases and J gave up 1 base, with 15 bases separating them. Germline lookup yields CDR1 LNHDA and CDR2 SQIVND (reference sequence). The CDR3 totals 15 residues. The CDR3 reads CASRITGTANTEAFF. The CDR3 DNA follows: TGTGCCAGTAGAATAACAGGGACGGCGAACACTGAAGCTTTCTTT.

The chain combines TRBV5-1 with TRBJ1-3, with a weak D call TRBD1 (6 bases). The CDR3 contains 17 residues. Looked up from germline, CDR1 is SGHRS and CDR2 is YFSETQ. V was cut by 2 bases and J by 1 base, with 16 bases left in between. The CDR3 here is CASSFRTVSSSGNTIYF. The CDR3 DNA follows: TGCGCCAGCAGCTTCCGGACAGTCAGTAGTTCTGGAAACACCATATATTTT.

The chain recombines TRBV9 with TRBJ2-1; 9 positions agree with TRBD2. CDR1 and CDR2 (germline): SGDLS, YYNGEE. This CDR3 spans 14 amino acids. J lost 5 bases, V lost 3 bases, and 3 bases had no gene match. The chain's CDR3 is CASSGGTSNNEQFF. In DNA, the CDR3 is TGTGCCAGCAGCGGAGGGACTAGCAACAATGAGCAGTTCTTC.

The genes are TRBV6-1 and TRBJ1-2, with a possible D match to TRBD1 (5 bases). The CDR3 loop spans 14 amino acids. Trimming pared 3 bases from V and 4 bases from J, leaving 12 bases between. CDR1 and CDR2 (germline): MNHNS, SASEGT. Written as DNA, the CDR3 is TGTGCCAGCAGTGAGGCAGGGCGCGGCTATGGCTACACCTTC. It specifies CASSEAGRGYGYTF.

The chain employs TRBV5-1 and TRBJ1-6, with D possibly matching TRBD1 (6 bases). This CDR3 has 14 residues. From germline, CDR1 is SGHRS and CDR2 YFSETQ. The V and J ends lost 0 bases and 10 bases respectively, with 11 bases between them. The CDR3 region is CASSLGGLGSPLHF. The CDR3 DNA sequence: TGCGCCAGCAGCTTGGGGGGGCTAGGGTCACCCCTCCACTTT.

The chain carries TRBV29-1 and TRBJ2-2, with 8 bases fitting TRBD2. J was trimmed by 4 bases and V by 5 bases; bases with no gene match: 0. The germline V gene encodes CDR1 SQVTM and CDR2 ANQGSEA. The CDR3 has 12 amino acids. This CDR3 reads CSVSGGTGELFF. The CDR3 DNA is TGCAGCGTTAGCGGGGGCACCGGGGAGCTGTTTTTT.

The chain recombines TRBV3-1 (or the pseudogene TRBV3-2) with TRBJ1-5; the D is unclear. Trimming took off 8 bases at V and 5 bases at J, with 16 bases between the two ends. Looked up from germline, CDR1 is LGHDT and CDR2 is YNNKEL (reference sequence). The CDR3 spans 14 residues. The CDR3 DNA reads TGTGCCAGCGGCCGGGCTCAAACGGATCAGCCCCAGCATTTT. The encoded protein is CASGRAQTDQPQHF.

The chain is built from TRBV11-2 and TRBJ1-1; 9 positions agree with TRBD1. Germline V lookup: CDR1 SGHAT, CDR2 FQNNGV. V shed 3 bases and J 3 bases; nucleotides not matched to a gene: 8. The CDR3 is 16 residues long. Here the CDR3 DNA reads TGTGCCAGCAGCTTGGGGCCGGGACAGGGACACACTGAAGCTTTCTTT. The encoded protein is CASSLGPGQGHTEAFF.

This clone has a single count. This chain joins TRBV7-9 and TRBJ2-5; TRBD1 matches at 7 bases. CDR1 is SEHNR, CDR2 FQNEAQ, per germline (reference sequence). The length of the CDR3 is 15 residues. Losses at the gene ends were 3 bases for V and 4 bases for J; bases not matched to a gene: 8. CDR3 nucleotides: TGTGCCAGCAGCTTCCGACAGGGAGTGGGAGAGACCCAGTACTTC. Translating it yields CASSFRQGVGETQYF. Using reference TRBV7-9 and TRBJ2-5 for the parts outside the CDR3, the full variable domain is DTGVSQNPRHKITKRGQNVTFRCDPISEHNRLYWYRQTLGQGPEFLTYFQNEAQLEKSRLLSDRFSAERPKGSFSTLEIQRTEQGDSAMYLCASSFRQGVGETQYFGPGTRLLVL.

The V and J genes are TRBV4-2 and TRBJ1-6, with D hard to call. V was pared by 1 base and J by 9 bases, with 28 bases between. This CDR3 spans 20 amino acids. Germline V lookup: CDR1 LGHNA, CDR2 YNFKEQ. The CDR3 nucleotides are TGTGCCAGCAGCCAAGGGCAAAGGCCAGTAGCCCTCGCTCATACTTCACCCCTCCACTTT. As protein: CASSQGQRPVALAHTSPLHF.

The chain recombines TRBV12-5 with TRBJ1-5, with D possibly TRBD1 on 6 matching bases. From germline, CDR1 is LGHNT and CDR2 FRNRAP. The V end lost 1 base, the J end lost 7 bases, and 14 bases lay between the germline ends. The CDR3 sequence is 15 residues long. CDR3 loop: CASGLGTAPGQPQHF. The CDR3 DNA reads TGTGCTAGTGGTTTGGGGACAGCCCCTGGGCAGCCCCAGCATTTT.

The rearrangement links TRBV11-2 to TRBJ1-2, with D possibly TRBD1 on 5 matching bases. Germline CDR1 is SGHAT and CDR2 is FQNNGV. Trimming stripped 5 bases from V and 1 base from J, with 14 bases between. CDR3 length: 15 residues. The CDR3 spells CASSPTRGYNYGYTF. CDR3 in DNA: TGTGCCAGCAGCCCCACAAGGGGATATAACTATGGCTACACCTTC.